This T cell receptor beta chain is drawn from a study of blood T cell repertoires in COVID-19. From germline, CDR1 is SGDLS and CDR2 YYNGEE. The CDR3 is made up of 15 amino acids. Trimming cost V 7 bases and J 4 bases, with 20 bases left between them. Profiled with immunoSEQ multiplex PCR; TCRdb holds only in-frame clones, not every one. The table records 250,000 to 300,000 clones, over 65% of them present only once. J is TRBJ1-2 and V is TRBV9; no definite D call. The sequencing sample was made of peripheral blood. The source of this sequence is a man in his fifties or sixties who had recovered from COVID-19. The CDR3 protein is CASAVGRSTIYGYTF. CDR3 bases: TGTGCCAGCGCGGTGGGGAGATCAACCATCTATGGCTACACCTTC.